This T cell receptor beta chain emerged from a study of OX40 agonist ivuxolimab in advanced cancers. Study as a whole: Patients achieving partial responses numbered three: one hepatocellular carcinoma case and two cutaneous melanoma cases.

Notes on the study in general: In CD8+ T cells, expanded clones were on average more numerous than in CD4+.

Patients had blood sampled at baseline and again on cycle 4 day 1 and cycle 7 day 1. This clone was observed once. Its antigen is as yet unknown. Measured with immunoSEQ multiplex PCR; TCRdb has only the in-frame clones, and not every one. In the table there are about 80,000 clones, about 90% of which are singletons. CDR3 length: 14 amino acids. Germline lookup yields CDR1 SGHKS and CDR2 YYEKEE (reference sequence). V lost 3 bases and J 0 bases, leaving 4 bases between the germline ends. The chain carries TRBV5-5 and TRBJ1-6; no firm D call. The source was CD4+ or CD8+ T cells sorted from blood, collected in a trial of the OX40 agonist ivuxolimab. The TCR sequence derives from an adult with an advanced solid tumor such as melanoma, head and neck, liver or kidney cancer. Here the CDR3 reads CASSSGSYNSPLHF. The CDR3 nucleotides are TGTGCCAGCAGCTCGGGCTCCTATAATTCACCCCTCCACTTT.